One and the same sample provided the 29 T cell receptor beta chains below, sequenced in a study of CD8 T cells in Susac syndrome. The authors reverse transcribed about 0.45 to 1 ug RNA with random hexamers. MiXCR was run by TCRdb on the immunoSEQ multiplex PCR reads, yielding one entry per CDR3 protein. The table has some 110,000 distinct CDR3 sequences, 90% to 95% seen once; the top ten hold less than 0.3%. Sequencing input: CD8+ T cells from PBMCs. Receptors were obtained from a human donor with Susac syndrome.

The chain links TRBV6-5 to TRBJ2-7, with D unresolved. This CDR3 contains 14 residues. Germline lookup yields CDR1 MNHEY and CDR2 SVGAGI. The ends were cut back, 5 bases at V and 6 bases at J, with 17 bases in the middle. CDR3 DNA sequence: TGTGCCAGCAGTGACCTCAATTCTTTCGGCGAGCAGTACTTC. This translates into CASSDLNSFGEQYF.

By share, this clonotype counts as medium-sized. The CDR3 is CASSPPTGDYEQYF. The CDR3 DNA follows: TGTGCCAGCAGCCCACCGACAGGGGACTACGAGCAGTACTTC. The chain uses TRBV11-2 and TRBJ2-7, with 8 bases aligning to TRBD1. The ends lost 5 bases at V and 3 bases at J; junction bases unmatched: 6. The germline V gene has CDR1 SGHAT and CDR2 FQNNGV. CDR3 length: 14 residues.

The CDR3 sequence is CASSFLSSTDTQYF. CDR3 coding DNA: TGTGCCAGCAGTTTCCTCTCGAGCACAGATACGCAGTATTTT. The chain has TRBV6-5 and TRBJ2-3; D uncertain. The CDR3 spans 14 residues. V was pared by 4 bases and J by 0 bases, with 8 bases between. Germline V CDR1 and CDR2: MNHEY, SVGAGI.

The CDR3, as DNA: TGTGCCAGCAGTCCTAGCGGGGGGGCCCTGGATACGCAGTATTTT. Translated: CASSPSGGALDTQYF. J is TRBJ2-3 and V is TRBV7-2, with TRBD2 identical over 12 bases. This CDR3 region has 15 residues. Germline values: CDR1 SGHTA, CDR2 FQGNSA. Trimming took 6 bases from V and 6 from J; bases not matched to a gene: 7.

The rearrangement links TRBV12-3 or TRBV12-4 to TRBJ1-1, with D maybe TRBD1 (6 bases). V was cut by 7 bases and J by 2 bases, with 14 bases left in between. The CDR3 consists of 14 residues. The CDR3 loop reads CASNIQGPNTEAFF. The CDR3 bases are TGTGCCAGCAACATACAGGGTCCCAACACTGAAGCTTTCTTT.

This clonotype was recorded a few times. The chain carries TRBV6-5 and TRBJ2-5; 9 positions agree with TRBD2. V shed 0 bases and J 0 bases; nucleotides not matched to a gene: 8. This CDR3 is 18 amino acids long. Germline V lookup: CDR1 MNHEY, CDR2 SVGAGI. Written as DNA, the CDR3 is TGTGCCAGCAGTTACTCGGGCAGCGGGGGGCCTTACCAAGAGACCCAGTACTTC. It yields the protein CASSYSGSGGPYQETQYF.

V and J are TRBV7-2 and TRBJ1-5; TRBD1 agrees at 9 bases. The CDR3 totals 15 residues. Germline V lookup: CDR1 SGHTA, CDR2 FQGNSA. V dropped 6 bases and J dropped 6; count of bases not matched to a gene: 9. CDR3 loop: CASSPDRGNGQPQHF. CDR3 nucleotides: TGTGCCAGCAGTCCGGACAGGGGTAACGGTCAGCCCCAGCATTTT. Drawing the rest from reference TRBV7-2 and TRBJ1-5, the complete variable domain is GAGVSQSPSNKVTEKGKDVELRCDPISGHTALYWYRQSLGQGLEFLIYFQGNSAPDKSGLPSDRFSAERTGGSVSTLTIQRTQQEDSAVYLCASSPDRGNGQPQHFGDGTRLSIL.

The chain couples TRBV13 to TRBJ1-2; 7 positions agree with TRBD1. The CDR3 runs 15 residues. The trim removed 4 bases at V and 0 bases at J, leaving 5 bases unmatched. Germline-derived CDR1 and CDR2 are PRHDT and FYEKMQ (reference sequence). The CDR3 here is CASSYDRATNYGYTF. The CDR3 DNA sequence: TGTGCCAGCAGCTACGACAGGGCCACTAACTATGGCTACACCTTC.

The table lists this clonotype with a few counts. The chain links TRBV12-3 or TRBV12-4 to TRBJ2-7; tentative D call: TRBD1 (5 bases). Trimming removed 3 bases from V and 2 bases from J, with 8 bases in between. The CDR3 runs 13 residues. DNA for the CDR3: TGTGCCAGCAGTTTGGACACTACCTACGAGCAGTACTTC. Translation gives CASSLDTTYEQYF.

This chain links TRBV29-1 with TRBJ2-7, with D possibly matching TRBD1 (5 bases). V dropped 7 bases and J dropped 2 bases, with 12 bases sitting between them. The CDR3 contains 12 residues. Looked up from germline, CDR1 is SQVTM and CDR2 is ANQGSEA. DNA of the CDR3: TGCAGCGCCCAGGGTTTAGCCTACGAGCAGTACTTC. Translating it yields CSAQGLAYEQYF.

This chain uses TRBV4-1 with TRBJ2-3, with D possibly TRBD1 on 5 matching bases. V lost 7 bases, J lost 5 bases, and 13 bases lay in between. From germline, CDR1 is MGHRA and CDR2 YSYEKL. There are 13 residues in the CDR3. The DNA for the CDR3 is TGCGCCAGCACTGAAGGGGTAGGAGATACGCAGTATTTT. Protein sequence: CASTEGVGDTQYF.

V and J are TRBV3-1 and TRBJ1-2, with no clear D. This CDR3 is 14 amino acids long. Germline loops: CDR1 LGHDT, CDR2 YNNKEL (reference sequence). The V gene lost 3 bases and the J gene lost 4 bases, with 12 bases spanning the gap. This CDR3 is CASSQGRSIYGYTF. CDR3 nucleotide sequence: TGTGCCAGCAGCCAGGGCCGGTCTATCTATGGCTACACCTTC.

The CDR3 coding sequence is TGTGCCAGCAGCTTGACACCTGAAGCTTTCTTT. Translating it yields CASSLTPEAFF. This chain links TRBV7-2 with TRBJ1-1; no clear D. Germline V gives CDR1 SGHTA, CDR2 FQGNSA. V lost 3 bases, J lost 6 bases, and 5 bases lay in between. The CDR3 covers 11 residues.

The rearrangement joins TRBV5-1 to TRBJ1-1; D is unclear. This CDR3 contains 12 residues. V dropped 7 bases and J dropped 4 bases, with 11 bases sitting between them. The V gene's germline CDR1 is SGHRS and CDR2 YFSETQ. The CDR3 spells CASSWGATEAFF. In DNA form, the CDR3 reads TGCGCCAGCTCTTGGGGTGCCACTGAAGCTTTCTTT.

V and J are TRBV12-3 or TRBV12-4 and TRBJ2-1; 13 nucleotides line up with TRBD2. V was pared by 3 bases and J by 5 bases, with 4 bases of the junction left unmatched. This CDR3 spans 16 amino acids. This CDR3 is CASSLATSGGDNEQFF. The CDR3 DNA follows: TGTGCCAGCAGTTTGGCAACTAGCGGGGGGGACAATGAGCAGTTCTTC.

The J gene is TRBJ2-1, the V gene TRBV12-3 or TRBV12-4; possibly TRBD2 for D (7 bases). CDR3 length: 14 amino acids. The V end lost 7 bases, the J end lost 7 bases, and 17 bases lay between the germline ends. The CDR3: CASTQGGGSNEQFF. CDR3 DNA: TGTGCCAGCACCCAAGGGGGAGGGAGTAATGAGCAGTTCTTC.

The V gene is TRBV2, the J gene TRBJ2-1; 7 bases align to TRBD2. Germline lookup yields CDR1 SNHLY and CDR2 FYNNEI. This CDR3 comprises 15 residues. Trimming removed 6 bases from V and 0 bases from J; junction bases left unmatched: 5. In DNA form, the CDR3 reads TGTGCCAGCAGCACAGCGGGGTCCTCCTACAATGAGCAGTTCTTC. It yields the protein CASSTAGSSYNEQFF.

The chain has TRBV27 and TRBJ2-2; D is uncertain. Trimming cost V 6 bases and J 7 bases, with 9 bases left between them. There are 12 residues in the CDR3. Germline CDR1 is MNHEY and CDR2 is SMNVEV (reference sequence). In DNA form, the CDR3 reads TGTGCCAGCAGAGGGCCCGGCGGGGAGCTGTTTTTT. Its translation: CASRGPGGELFF.

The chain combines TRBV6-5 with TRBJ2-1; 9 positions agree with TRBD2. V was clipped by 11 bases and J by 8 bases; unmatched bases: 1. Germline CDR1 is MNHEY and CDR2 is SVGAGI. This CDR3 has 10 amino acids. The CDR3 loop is CAAGGYEQFF. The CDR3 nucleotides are TGTGCCGCGGGGGGGTATGAGCAGTTCTTC.

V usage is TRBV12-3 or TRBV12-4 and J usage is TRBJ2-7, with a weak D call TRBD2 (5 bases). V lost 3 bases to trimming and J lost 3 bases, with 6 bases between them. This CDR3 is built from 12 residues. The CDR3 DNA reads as TGTGCCAGCAGTTTCGCGGGCTACGAGCAGTACTTC. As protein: CASSFAGYEQYF.

For the CDR3, the DNA is TGCGCCAGCAGCCAAGGGACTAGCGGGGGAGATACGCAGTATTTT. Translation gives CASSQGTSGGDTQYF. The chain recombines TRBV4-3 with TRBJ2-3, with TRBD2 matching over 13 bases. The V gene's germline CDR1 is LGHNA and CDR2 YSLEER. The V and J ends lost 1 base and 5 bases, in that order; junction bases with no gene match: 0. The CDR3 has 15 amino acids.

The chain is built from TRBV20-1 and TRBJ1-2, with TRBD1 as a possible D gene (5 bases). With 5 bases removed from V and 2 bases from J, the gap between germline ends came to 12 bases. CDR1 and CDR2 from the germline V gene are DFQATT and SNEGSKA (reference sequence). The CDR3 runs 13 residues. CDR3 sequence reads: CSAGQLANYGYTF. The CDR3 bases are TGCAGTGCTGGACAACTTGCAAACTATGGCTACACCTTC.

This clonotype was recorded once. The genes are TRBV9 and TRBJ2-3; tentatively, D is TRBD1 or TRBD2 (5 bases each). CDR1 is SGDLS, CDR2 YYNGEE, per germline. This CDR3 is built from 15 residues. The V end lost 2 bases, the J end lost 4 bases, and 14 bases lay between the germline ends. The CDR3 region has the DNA TGTGCCAGCAGCGTCTTAAGGGGACCACCAGATACGCAGTATTTT. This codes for CASSVLRGPPDTQYF.

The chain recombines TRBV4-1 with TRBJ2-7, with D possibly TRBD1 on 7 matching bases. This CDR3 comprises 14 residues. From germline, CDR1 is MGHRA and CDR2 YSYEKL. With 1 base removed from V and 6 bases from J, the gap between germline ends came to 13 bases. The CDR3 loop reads CASSQARGVGEQYF. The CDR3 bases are TGCGCCAGCAGCCAAGCCAGGGGGGTAGGCGAGCAGTACTTC.

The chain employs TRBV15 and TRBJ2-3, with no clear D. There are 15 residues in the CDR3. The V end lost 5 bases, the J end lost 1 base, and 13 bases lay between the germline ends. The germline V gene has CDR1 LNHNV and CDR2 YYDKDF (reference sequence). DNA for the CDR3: TGTGCCACCAGCGCGGCAGCCTGGGGCACAGATACGCAGTATTTT. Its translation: CATSAAAWGTDTQYF.

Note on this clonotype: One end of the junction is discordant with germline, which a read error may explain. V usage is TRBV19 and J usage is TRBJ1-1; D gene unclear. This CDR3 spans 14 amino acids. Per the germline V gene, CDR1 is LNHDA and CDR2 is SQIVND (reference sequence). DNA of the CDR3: TGTGCCAGTAGGTGGGGAAACATGAACACTGAAGCTTCCTTT. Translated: CASRWGNMNTEASF.

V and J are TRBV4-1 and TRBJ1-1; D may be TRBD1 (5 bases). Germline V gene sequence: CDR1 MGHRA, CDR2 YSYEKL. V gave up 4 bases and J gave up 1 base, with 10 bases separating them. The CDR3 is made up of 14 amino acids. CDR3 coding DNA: TGCGCCAGCAGCCCTGCCAGGGCGAACACTGAAGCTTTCTTT. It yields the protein CASSPARANTEAFF.

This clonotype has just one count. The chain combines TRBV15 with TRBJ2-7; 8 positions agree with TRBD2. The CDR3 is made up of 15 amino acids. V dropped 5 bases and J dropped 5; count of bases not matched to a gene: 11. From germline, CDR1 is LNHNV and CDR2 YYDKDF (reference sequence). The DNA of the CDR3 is TGTGCCACCAGCGTCCGCCCGGGACTAGAGGACGAGCAGTACTTC. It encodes CATSVRPGLEDEQYF.

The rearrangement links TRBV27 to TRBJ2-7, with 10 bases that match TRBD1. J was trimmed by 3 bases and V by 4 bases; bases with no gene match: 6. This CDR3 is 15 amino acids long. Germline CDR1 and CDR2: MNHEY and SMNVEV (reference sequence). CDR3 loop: CASSSGTGVFYEQYF. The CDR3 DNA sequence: TGTGCCAGCAGTTCCGGGACAGGGGTGTTCTACGAGCAGTACTTC.